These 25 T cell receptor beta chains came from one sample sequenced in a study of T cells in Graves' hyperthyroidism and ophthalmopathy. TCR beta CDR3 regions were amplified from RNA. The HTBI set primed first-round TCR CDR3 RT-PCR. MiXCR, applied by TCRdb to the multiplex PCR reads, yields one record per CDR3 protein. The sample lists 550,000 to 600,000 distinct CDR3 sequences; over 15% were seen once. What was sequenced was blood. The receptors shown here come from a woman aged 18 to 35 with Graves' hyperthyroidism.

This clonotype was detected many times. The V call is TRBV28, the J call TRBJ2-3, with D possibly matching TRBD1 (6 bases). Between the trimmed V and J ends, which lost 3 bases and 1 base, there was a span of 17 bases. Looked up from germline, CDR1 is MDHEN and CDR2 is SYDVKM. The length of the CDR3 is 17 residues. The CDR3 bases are TGTGCCAGCAGTTTTTCCCGACAGGACGGGGGCACAGATACGCAGTATTTT. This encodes CASSFSRQDGGTDTQYF.

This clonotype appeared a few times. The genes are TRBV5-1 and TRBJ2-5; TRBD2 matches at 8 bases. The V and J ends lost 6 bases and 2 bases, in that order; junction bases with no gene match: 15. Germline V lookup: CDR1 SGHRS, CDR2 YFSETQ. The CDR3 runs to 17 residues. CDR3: CASTLLRSGGIQETQYF. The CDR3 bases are TGCGCCAGCACCCTACTAAGAAGCGGGGGAATTCAAGAGACCCAGTACTTC.

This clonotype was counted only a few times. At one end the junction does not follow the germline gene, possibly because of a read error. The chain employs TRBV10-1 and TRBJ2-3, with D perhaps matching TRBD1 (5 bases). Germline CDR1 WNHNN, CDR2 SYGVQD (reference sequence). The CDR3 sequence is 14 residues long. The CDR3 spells CTSSRSTGTDTQYF. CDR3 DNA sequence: TGCACCAGCAGCCGATCGACAGGCACAGATACGCAGTATTTT.

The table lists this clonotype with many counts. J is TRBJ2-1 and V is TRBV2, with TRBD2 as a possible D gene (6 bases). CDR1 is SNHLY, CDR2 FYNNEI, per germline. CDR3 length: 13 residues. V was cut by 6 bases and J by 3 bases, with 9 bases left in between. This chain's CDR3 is CASRTGVYNEQFF. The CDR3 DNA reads TGTGCCAGCAGGACGGGAGTCTACAATGAGCAGTTCTTC. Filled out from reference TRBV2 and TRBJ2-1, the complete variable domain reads EPEVTQTPSHQVTQMGQEVILRCVPISNHLYFYWYRQILGQKVEFLVSFYNNEISEKSEIFDDQFSVERPDGSNFTLKIRSTKLEDSAMYFCASRTGVYNEQFFGPGTRLTVL.

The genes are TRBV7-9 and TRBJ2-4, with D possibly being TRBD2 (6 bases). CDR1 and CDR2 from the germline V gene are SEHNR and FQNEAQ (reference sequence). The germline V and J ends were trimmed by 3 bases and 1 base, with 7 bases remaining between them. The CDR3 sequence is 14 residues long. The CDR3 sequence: CASSFRGAKNIQYF. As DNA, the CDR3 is TGTGCCAGCAGCTTTCGGGGGGCCAAAAACATTCAGTACTTC.

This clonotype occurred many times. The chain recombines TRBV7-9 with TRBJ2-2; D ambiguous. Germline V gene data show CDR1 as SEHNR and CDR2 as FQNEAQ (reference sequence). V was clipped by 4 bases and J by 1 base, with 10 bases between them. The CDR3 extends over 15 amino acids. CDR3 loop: CASSSPRRNTGELFF. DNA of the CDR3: TGTGCCAGCAGCTCCCCGAGGCGGAACACCGGGGAGCTGTTTTTT.

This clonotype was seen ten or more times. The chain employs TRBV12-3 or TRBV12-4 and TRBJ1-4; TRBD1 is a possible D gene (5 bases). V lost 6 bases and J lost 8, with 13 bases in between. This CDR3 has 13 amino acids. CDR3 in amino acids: CASSSGQREKLFF. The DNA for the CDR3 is TGTGCCAGCAGCTCAGGGCAACGAGAAAAACTGTTTTTT.

The CDR3 DNA sequence: TGTGCCAGCAGATCGAATCAGGCGGACGAGCAGTACTTC. This gives the protein CASRSNQADEQYF. The V and J genes are TRBV19 and TRBJ2-7; D gene unclear. The CDR3 sequence is 13 residues long. Germline loops: CDR1 LNHDA, CDR2 SQIVND (reference sequence). V was clipped by 9 bases and J by 5 bases, with 17 bases between them.

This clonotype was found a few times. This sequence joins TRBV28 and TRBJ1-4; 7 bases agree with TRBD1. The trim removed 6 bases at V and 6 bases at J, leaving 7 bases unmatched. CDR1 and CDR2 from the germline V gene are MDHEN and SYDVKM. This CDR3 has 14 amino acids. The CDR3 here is CASRTGTVYEKLFF. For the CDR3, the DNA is TGTGCCAGCAGAACCGGGACAGTGTATGAAAAACTGTTTTTT.

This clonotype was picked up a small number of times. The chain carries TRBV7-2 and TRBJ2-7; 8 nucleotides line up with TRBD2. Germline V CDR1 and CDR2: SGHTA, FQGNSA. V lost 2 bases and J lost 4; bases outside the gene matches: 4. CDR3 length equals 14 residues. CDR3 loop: CASSLSGSRYEQYF. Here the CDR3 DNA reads TGTGCCAGCAGCTTAAGCGGGAGTAGGTACGAGCAGTACTTC.

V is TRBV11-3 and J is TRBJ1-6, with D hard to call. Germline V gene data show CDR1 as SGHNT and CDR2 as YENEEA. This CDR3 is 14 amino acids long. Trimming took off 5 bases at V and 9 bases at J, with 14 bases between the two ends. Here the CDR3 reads CASSRRNLSSPLHF. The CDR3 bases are TGTGCCAGCAGCCGTAGGAACCTTAGTTCACCCCTCCACTTT. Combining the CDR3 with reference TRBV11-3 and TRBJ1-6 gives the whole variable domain EAGVVQSPRYKIIEKKQPVAFWCNPISGHNTLYWYLQNLGQGPELLIRYENEEAVDDSQLPKDRFSAERLKGVDSTLKIQPAELGDSAVYLCASSRRNLSSPLHFGNGTRLTVT.

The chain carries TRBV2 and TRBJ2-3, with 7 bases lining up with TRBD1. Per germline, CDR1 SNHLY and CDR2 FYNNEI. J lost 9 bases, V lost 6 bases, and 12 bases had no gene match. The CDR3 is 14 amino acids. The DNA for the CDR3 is TGTGCCAGCAGCGGGCGGGCGGGCAGGGGGACGCAGTATTTT. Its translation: CASSGRAGRGTQYF.

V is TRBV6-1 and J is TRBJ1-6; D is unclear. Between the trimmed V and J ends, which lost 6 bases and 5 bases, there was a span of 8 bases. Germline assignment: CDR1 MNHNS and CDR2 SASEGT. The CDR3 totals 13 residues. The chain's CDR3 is CASRPDDNSPLHF. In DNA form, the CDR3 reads TGTGCCAGCAGACCCGATGATAATTCACCCCTCCACTTT.

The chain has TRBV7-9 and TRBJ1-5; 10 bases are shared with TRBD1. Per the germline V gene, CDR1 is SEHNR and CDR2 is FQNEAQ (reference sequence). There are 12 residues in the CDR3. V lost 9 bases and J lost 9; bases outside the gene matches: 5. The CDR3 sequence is CASGQGVRPQHF. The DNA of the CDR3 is TGTGCCAGTGGACAGGGGGTAAGGCCCCAGCATTTT.

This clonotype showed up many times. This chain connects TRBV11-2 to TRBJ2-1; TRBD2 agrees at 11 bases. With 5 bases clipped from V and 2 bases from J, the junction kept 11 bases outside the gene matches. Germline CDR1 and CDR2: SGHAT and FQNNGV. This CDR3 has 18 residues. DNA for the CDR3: TGTGCCAGCAGCCCGGGGGCGACTAGCGGGGTTACCTACAATGAGCAGTTCTTC. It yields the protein CASSPGATSGVTYNEQFF.

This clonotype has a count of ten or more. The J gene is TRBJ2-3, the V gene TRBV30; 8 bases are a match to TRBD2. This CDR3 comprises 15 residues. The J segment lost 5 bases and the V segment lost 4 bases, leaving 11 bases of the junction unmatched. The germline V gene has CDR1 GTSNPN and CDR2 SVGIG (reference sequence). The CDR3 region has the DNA TGTGCCTGGACCGAAGGGAGCGGGAGAATAGATACGCAGTATTTT. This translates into CAWTEGSGRIDTQYF.

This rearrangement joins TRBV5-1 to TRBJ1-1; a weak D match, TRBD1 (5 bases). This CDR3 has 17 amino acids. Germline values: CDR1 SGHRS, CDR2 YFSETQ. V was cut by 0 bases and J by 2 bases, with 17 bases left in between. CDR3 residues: CASSLGMSGLRNTEAFF. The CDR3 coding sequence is TGCGCCAGCAGCTTGGGGATGTCGGGACTGAGAAACACTGAAGCTTTCTTT.

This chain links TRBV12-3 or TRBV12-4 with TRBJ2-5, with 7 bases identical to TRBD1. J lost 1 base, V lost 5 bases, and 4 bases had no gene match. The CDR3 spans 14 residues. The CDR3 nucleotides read TGTGCCAGCAGTATGGGACAGACCCAAGAGACCCAGTACTTC. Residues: CASSMGQTQETQYF.

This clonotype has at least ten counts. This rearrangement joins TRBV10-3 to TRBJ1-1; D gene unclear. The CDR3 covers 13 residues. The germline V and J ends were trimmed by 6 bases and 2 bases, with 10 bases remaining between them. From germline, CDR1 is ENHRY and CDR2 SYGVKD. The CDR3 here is CAIRSEANTEAFF. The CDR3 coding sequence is TGTGCCATCAGGAGCGAGGCCAACACTGAAGCTTTCTTT.

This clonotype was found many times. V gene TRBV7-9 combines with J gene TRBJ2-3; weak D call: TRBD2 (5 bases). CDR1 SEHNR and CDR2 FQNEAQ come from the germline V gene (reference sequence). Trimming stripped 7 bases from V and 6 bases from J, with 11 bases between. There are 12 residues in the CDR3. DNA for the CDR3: TGTGCCAGCATCACCAGAGGGGATACGCAGTATTTT. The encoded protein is CASITRGDTQYF.

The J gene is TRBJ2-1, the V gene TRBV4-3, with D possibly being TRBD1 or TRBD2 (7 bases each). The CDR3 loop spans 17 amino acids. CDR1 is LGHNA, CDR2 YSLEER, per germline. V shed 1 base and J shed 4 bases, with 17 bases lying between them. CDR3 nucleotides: TGCGCCAGCAGCCAAGTAGGGAGGGGCAGGGGGTACAATGAGCAGTTCTTC. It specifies CASSQVGRGRGYNEQFF.

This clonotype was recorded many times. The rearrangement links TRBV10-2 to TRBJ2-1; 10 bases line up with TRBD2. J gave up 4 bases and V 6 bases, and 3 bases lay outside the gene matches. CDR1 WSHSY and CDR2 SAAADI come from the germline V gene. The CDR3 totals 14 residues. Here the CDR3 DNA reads TGCGCCAGCAGCAAGCGGGAGGGTTACAATGAGCAGTTCTTC. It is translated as CASSKREGYNEQFF.

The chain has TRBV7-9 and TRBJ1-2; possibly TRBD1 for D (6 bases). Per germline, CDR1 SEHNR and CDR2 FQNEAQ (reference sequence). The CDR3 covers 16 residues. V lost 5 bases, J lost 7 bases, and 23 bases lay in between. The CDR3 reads CASSPPGASQRGGYTF. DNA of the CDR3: TGTGCCAGCAGCCCCCCGGGGGCGTCGCAAAGAGGTGGCTACACCTTC.

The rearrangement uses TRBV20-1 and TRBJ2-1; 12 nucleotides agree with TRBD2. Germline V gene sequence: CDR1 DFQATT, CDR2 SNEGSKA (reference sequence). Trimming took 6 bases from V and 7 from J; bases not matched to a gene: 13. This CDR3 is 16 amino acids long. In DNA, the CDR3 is TGCAGTGCCAAGGCGGCCCTAGCGGGAGGGGGGAATGAGCAGTTCTTC. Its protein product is CSAKAALAGGGNEQFF.

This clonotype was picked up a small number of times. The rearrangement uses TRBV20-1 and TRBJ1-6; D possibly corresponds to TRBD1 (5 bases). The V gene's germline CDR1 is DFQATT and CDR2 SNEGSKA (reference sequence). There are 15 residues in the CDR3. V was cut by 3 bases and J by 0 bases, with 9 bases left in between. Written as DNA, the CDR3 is TGCAGTGCTAGCCGGGGGAGCTCCTATAATTCACCCCTCCACTTT. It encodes CSASRGSSYNSPLHF.